This T cell receptor beta chain was retrieved from a study of radiation and T cells in renal cell carcinoma (dated by TCRdb to 2020 to 2022). Regarding the research as a whole: The samples were obtained from a clinical trial, where primary renal cell carcinomas were treated with 15 Gy stereotactic body radiation therapy and then removed by nephrectomy 4 weeks afterward. In the 45 to 65 samples combined, 4,016,671 unique CDR3 nucleotide sequences were found, encoding about 3 million unique CDR3 amino acid sequences. TCR beta sequencing covered roughly 53 samples in total, comprising approximately 25 tumors and some 27 peripheral blood samples. Here is what the overall study found, with its caveats: An increase in top tumor clonotypes in blood was observed from baseline to 2 weeks post-radiation, followed by contraction by 4 weeks, which was taken to suggest transient expansion of tumor-resident clones. No pretreatment tumor biopsies were available, so the baseline intratumoral presence of clonotypes could not be determined. Tracking of blood repertoire dynamics stopped at less than 5 weeks after treatment, with no follow-up past that point. Because the trial had a single-armed design, the trial could not examine how radiation dose or scheduling affected the TCR repertoire.

The time point label, as the study defines it: blood 2 weeks post-SBRT. The label giving this sample's treatment or condition can be read as: 15 Gy SBRT to primary tumor, nephrectomy 4 weeks later. To follow tumor-enriched clonotypes, serial peripheral blood was collected from radiation-treated patients at baseline and at 2 weeks and 4 weeks after SBRT. Every patient's renal cell carcinoma showed clear cell pathology. The QIAamp DNA Blood Mini Kit (Qiagen) was used to prepare genomic DNA for TCR sequencing. Samples were included in the analyses only if all quality control checks were passed. As concerns this clone: Its antigen target is currently unknown. Per-base qualities were not stored, and no clone one base away is much larger.

The immunoSEQ kit was used, according to the manufacturer's recommendations, to generate TCR beta libraries from genomic DNA. To prepare libraries, a first multiplex PCR with proprietary primers was run, followed by a second PCR that added unique barcodes, and a bead cleanup was done after each round. A kit-provided positive control reaction and a negative control reaction were included in every sample batch. The final libraries underwent checking on an Agilent 4200 TapeStation D1000 ScreenTape, volumetric pooling, and quantification by qPCR. Sequencing was performed on an Illumina NextSeq500 using a MidOutput 150-cycle cartridge, with 156 Read1 cycles, 15 Index1 cycles, and the kit custom primers. The pooled library was loaded at roughly 1 pM with about 20% PhiX control spiked in. On the study's bioinformatics: Vendor-processed data were analyzed in R, and a clonotype was defined as all T cells sharing the same CDR3 nucleotide sequence. For clone abundance analyses, frequencies were normalized to the 10,000 most abundant clones per sample. Public T cell clones, which averaged fewer than five per sample, were excluded before analysis. A difference in abundance of at least 32-fold between compartments was used to define tumor-enriched and baseline blood-enriched clonotypes. Clonotypes expanded or contracted between blood time points were identified with a beta-binomial differential abundance model. Tumor-blood repertoire similarity was measured with the Baroni-Urbani and Buser coefficient, and group comparisons used two-tailed Wilcoxon tests in R. The clones in this table, taken by TCRdb from immuneACCESS, are in-frame only. Not every clone is retained; where verified, under half of the shortfall comes from an unresolved V gene, and the cause of the rest is unknown. V and J calls and clone size are given by that table; D and trimming were obtained from the DNA. Across this sample there are some 70,000 clones, with about four fifths seen only once. Clones ranked in the top ten supply roughly 6.3% of the sample.

Germline trimming: 1 base from V, 7 bases from J; junction bases outside gene matches: 10. As encoded in the germline V gene, CDR1 is MNHNS while CDR2 is SASEGT. Measured from the cysteine to the phenylalanine, the CDR3 is 17 residues long. Kept here is only the CDR3 DNA, which spans 51 bases and is read in frame from base 1. The material was blood, obtained from a patient whose treatment included radiotherapy and nephrectomy. This receptor chain uses TRBV6-1 and TRBJ2-1, and 10 junction bases match TRBD2. This receptor was obtained from a man in his sixties with renal cell carcinoma. The nucleotide sequence is TGTGCCAGCAGTGAAGACAGCCTAGCGGGAGTCAGGAATGAGCAGTTCTTC. This translates into CASSEDSLAGVRNEQFF.